These 25 T cell receptor beta chains were sequenced from one sample in a study of regulatory T cells in long-lasting Graves disease. Time point of the sample: newly diagnosed GD, antithyroid drugs for less than 3 months. Generation of the TCR library employed RNA extracted from PBMCs. According to the study, TCR beta libraries were built with iRepertoire HTBI primers and CDR3-region Arm-PCR. TCRdb re-derived calls from the multiplex PCR reads in MiXCR, one entry per CDR3 protein. The data contain fewer than 350,000 distinct CDR3 sequences, over 15% of them seen just once; the ten biggest clones take up about 39%. The source material was peripheral blood mononuclear cells (PBMCs), sampled at new diagnosis, from a patient treated with antithyroid drugs. The source of these receptors is a female donor with Graves disease.

This clonotype was detected only once. V is TRBV20-1 and J is TRBJ2-7; D is unresolved. The CDR3 has 13 amino acids. Germline CDR1 and CDR2: DFQATT and SNEGSKA (reference sequence). With 2 bases removed from V and 3 bases from J, the gap between germline ends came to 11 bases. The CDR3 spells CSARLRDGYEQYF. The CDR3 DNA sequence: TGCAGTGCTAGATTAAGAGATGGCTACGAGCAGTACTTC.

As concerns this clonotype: A read error may account for a junction end that differs from germline. The rearrangement links TRBV7-8 to TRBJ2-1, with D possibly being TRBD1 (5 bases). CDR1 is SGHVS, CDR2 FQNEAQ, per germline. The CDR3 runs to 16 residues. The CDR3 loop is CASSLGGRGTQETQCF. The DNA of the CDR3 is TGTGCCAGCAGCTTAGGGGGAAGGGGAACCCAAGAGACCCAGTGCTTC.

The chain is built from TRBV6-1 and TRBJ1-5, with 9 bases aligning to TRBD1. The junction had 2 bases not matched to a gene; V was cut back by 8 bases and J by 0 bases. The CDR3 consists of 14 residues. Germline CDR1 is MNHNS and CDR2 is SASEGT. CDR3 amino acids: CASGTGFSNQPQHF. In DNA, the CDR3 is TGTGCCAGCGGGACAGGGTTTAGCAATCAGCCCCAGCATTTT.

This clonotype occurred many times. This chain connects TRBV11-3 to TRBJ2-1; 7 bases agree with TRBD2. The CDR3 contains 17 residues. The junction had 11 bases not matched to a gene; V was cut back by 0 bases and J by 6 bases. Per the germline V gene, CDR1 is SGHNT and CDR2 is YENEEA. The DNA for the CDR3 is TGTGCCAGCAGCTTAGATCGTCCCGGGGGGAGGGGCAATGAGCAGTTCTTC. Protein sequence: CASSLDRPGGRGNEQFF.

With respect to this clonotype: The CDR3 does not end in the conserved phenylalanine or tryptophan, so this is likely a read error. The genes are TRBV28 and TRBJ2-5, with D maybe TRBD2 (5 bases). The assigned J gene may be wrong: the sequence end matches TRBJ2-7 better. The CDR3 runs 12 residues. CDR1 is MDHEN and CDR2 is SYDVKM in the germline V gene. The DNA for the CDR3 is TGTGCCAGCAGTTTAAGCGGTTACGAGCAGTACCTC. Encoded protein: CASSLSGYEQYL.

This clonotype was seen many times. The chain uses TRBV28 and TRBJ2-3; 10 bases match TRBD2. The germline CDR1 and CDR2 sequences are MDHEN and SYDVKM. This CDR3 spans 17 amino acids. The V and J ends lost 4 bases and 0 bases, in that order; junction bases with no gene match: 7. CDR3 in DNA: TGTGCCAGCAGTTCTGCTGGACTAGCGGCCAGCACAGATACGCAGTATTTT. Translated: CASSSAGLAASTDTQYF.

Comments on this clonotype: This may arise from a read error, as a much more abundant clone is one base away. The V call is TRBV12-3 or TRBV12-4, the J call TRBJ2-4; D is ambiguous. The CDR3 extends over 14 amino acids. Deletions cut 2 bases from V and 13 bases from J, with 18 bases between. CDR3 in DNA: TGTGCCAGCAGTTTATCATCCGAGTACAATGAGCAGTACTTC. It translates to CASSLSSEYNEQYF.

This clonotype was seen more than once but under ten times. Here the CDR3 reads CASSQPTGGNYNEQFF. Written as DNA, the CDR3 is TGTGCCAGCAGCCAACCAACAGGGGGCAACTACAATGAGCAGTTCTTC. The chain recombines TRBV4-2 with TRBJ2-1; TRBD1 matches 9 bases. Germline V lookup: CDR1 LGHNA, CDR2 YNFKEQ. J lost 3 bases, V lost 2 bases, and 5 bases had no gene match. The CDR3 consists of 16 residues.

A note on this clonotype: With a much larger clone just one base away, this may be a read error. The chain couples TRBV24-1 to TRBJ2-1, with 10 bases identical to TRBD2. V lost 4 bases and J lost 7; bases outside the gene matches: 9. Germline V gene lookup returns CDR1 KGHDR and CDR2 SFDVKD. CDR3 length: 16 amino acids. This chain's CDR3 is CATSEPSGRAWNEQFF. The CDR3 coding sequence is TGTGCCACCAGTGAGCCAAGCGGGAGGGCTTGGAATGAGCAGTTCTTC.

This clonotype was seen more than once but under ten times. DNA for the CDR3: TGTGCCACGATGGGGGTTTCGGAAAACATTCAGTACTTC. Its protein is CATMGVSENIQYF. The genes are TRBV6-1 and TRBJ2-4; D is tentatively TRBD1 or TRBD2 (5 bases each). Trimming removed 10 bases from V and 5 bases from J, with 15 bases in between. From germline, CDR1 is MNHNS and CDR2 SASEGT. The CDR3 length is 13 residues.

This clonotype was detected ten times or more. The chain has TRBV19 and TRBJ2-3, with D possibly TRBD1 on 6 matching bases. The CDR3 totals 13 residues. The V end was cut by 6 bases, the J end by 5 bases, with 12 bases between. Germline CDR1 LNHDA, CDR2 SQIVND (reference sequence). Here the CDR3 DNA reads TGTGCCAGTAGCGGACAGAAAGGAGATACGCAGTATTTT. Encoded protein: CASSGQKGDTQYF.

This clonotype was counted at least ten times. CDR3: CASSFNLNTGELFF. The CDR3 bases are TGTGCCAGCAGTTTCAACCTGAACACCGGGGAGCTGTTTTTT. This chain joins TRBV12-3 or TRBV12-4 and TRBJ2-2; unclear D gene. V lost 3 bases to trimming and J lost 1 base, with 6 bases between them. This CDR3 has 14 residues.

This clonotype was detected a few times. The J gene is TRBJ1-2, the V gene TRBV20-1; TRBD1 is a possible D gene (5 bases). The CDR3 length is 11 residues. V was pared by 3 bases and J by 6 bases, with 8 bases between. The germline CDR1 and CDR2 sequences are DFQATT and SNEGSKA (reference sequence). CDR3 nucleotides: TGCAGTGCTAGGGGGGGGGATGGCTACACCTTC. Its protein product is CSARGGDGYTF.

This clonotype was seen ten or more times. J is TRBJ2-5 and V is TRBV6-5; TRBD2 matches 13 bases. Losses at the gene ends were 4 bases for V and 6 bases for J; bases not matched to a gene: 8. Per germline, CDR1 MNHEY and CDR2 SVGAGI. This CDR3 contains 16 residues. The chain's CDR3 is CASSSLVGTSGKTQYF. The DNA of the CDR3 is TGTGCCAGCAGTTCCCTGGTTGGGACTAGCGGGAAGACCCAGTACTTC.

This clonotype has a count of ten or more. One junction end disagrees with the germline gene, perhaps due to a read error. The chain employs TRBV12-3 or TRBV12-4 and TRBJ2-5, with 7 bases fitting TRBD1. This CDR3 comprises 13 residues. Written as DNA, the CDR3 is TGTGCCAGCAGCTTAGGCAGGGGGGAGACCCAGTACTTC. It yields the protein CASSLGRGETQYF.

This clonotype was recorded a few times. The J gene is TRBJ1-1, the V gene TRBV5-5; D gene ambiguous. The CDR3 has 15 amino acids. V was clipped by 3 bases and J by 0 bases, with 12 bases between them. Germline V lookup: CDR1 SGHKS, CDR2 YYEKEE (reference sequence). CDR3 coding DNA: TGTGCCAGCAGCTCGCCCCGCCTCATGAACACTGAAGCTTTCTTT. It specifies CASSSPRLMNTEAFF.

This clonotype came up many times. This rearrangement joins TRBV30 to TRBJ2-7; D is unresolved. Germline CDR1 GTSNPN, CDR2 SVGIG (reference sequence). V was pared by 5 bases and J by 0 bases, with 8 bases between. The CDR3 is 12 amino acids. CDR3 DNA: TGTGCCTGGGCAGGCGACTCCTACGAGCAGTACTTC. This sequence encodes CAWAGDSYEQYF. Together with reference TRBV30 and TRBJ2-7, the CDR3 gives the full variable domain: SQTIHQWPATLVQPVGSPLSLECTVEGTSNPNLYWYRQAAGRGLQLLFYSVGIGQISSEVPQNLSASRPQDRQFILSSKKLLLSDSGFYLCAWAGDSYEQYFGPGTRLTVT.

In this sample, this clonotype turned up a few times. It may be a read error: a sequence one base away is much more abundant. The chain carries TRBV20-1 and TRBJ2-1; TRBD2 agrees at 7 bases. The germline CDR1 and CDR2 sequences are DFQATT and SNEGSKA (reference sequence). The trim removed 1 base at V and 10 bases at J, leaving 19 bases unmatched. The CDR3 has 17 amino acids. The CDR3 sequence: CSARARRSKRDSYEQFF. In nucleotides, the CDR3 is TGCAGTGCTAGAGCCAGAAGGTCCAAGCGGGACTCCTACGAGCAGTTCTTC.

This clonotype was found a few times. A clone one base away is much larger, so this may be a read error. The gene calls are TRBV2 and TRBJ1-2; D not resolved. CDR1 and CDR2 from the germline V gene are SNHLY and FYNNEI. This CDR3 has 14 residues. This CDR3 reads CASRREGLGMSYAF. In nucleotides, the CDR3 is TGTGCCAGCAGGAGAGAAGGACTGGGCATGAGCTACGCCTTC.

This clonotype showed up many times. The rearrangement links TRBV28 to TRBJ2-5; the D is unclear. V was clipped by 5 bases and J by 1 base, with 14 bases between them. Germline V gene data show CDR1 as MDHEN and CDR2 as SYDVKM. This CDR3 spans 15 amino acids. CDR3 region: CASSIPGELQETQYF. CDR3 in DNA: TGTGCCAGCAGTATACCAGGAGAACTCCAAGAGACCCAGTACTTC.

The table lists this clonotype with many counts. This chain uses TRBV20-1 with TRBJ2-1; D is tentatively TRBD1 or TRBD2 (5 bases each). Trimming removed 3 bases at V and 7 bases at J, with 22 bases between. Germline-derived CDR1 and CDR2 are DFQATT and SNEGSKA (reference sequence). This CDR3 contains 16 residues. The CDR3 loop is CSARTNLWDGHNEQFF. DNA for the CDR3: TGCAGTGCTAGGACTAACCTGTGGGACGGACATAATGAGCAGTTCTTC.

The CDR3 region has the DNA TGCAGCGTCACCGGGGGGGCCTTACAGCCCTACGAGCAGTACTTC. This sequence encodes CSVTGGALQPYEQYF. The V and J genes are TRBV29-1 and TRBJ2-7; 8 bases match TRBD2. The CDR3 length is 15 residues. Losses at the gene ends were 6 bases for V and 2 bases for J; bases not matched to a gene: 12. The V gene's germline CDR1 is SQVTM and CDR2 ANQGSEA.

This clonotype was seen a handful of times. The V gene is TRBV5-6, the J gene TRBJ2-7; the D gene is possibly TRBD2 (6 bases). This CDR3 region has 17 residues. V was pared by 2 bases and J by 2 bases, with 20 bases between. CDR1 is SGHDT and CDR2 is YYEEEE in the germline V gene. DNA for the CDR3: TGTGCCAGCAGCTTATACCGGGGGTGGCACGGAACCTACGAGCAGTACTTC. It specifies CASSLYRGWHGTYEQYF.

This clonotype was found many times. The chain uses TRBV12-3 or TRBV12-4 and TRBJ2-2; D possibly corresponds to TRBD1 (6 bases). The CDR3 contains 16 residues. V shed 0 bases and J shed 6 bases, with 14 bases lying between them. The CDR3, as DNA: TGTGCCAGCAGTTTAGCGCGTGGGGGCGGCTCCGGGGAGCTGTTTTTT. This encodes CASSLARGGGSGELFF.

In this sample, this clonotype turned up many times. The chain carries TRBV9 and TRBJ2-7; D may be TRBD2 (5 bases). Per germline, CDR1 SGDLS and CDR2 YYNGEE. The CDR3 contains 15 residues. The ends were cut back, 0 bases at V and 1 base at J, with 11 bases in the middle. The CDR3 coding sequence is TGTGCCAGCAGCGTAGCAGTGGACTTATCCTACGAGCAGTACTTC. Protein sequence: CASSVAVDLSYEQYF. The full variable domain, in which reference TRBV9 and TRBJ2-7 provide the parts outside the CDR3, is DSGVTQTPKHLITATGQRVTLRCSPRSGDLSVYWYQQSLDQGLQFLIQYYNGEERAKGNILERFSAQQFPDLHSELNLSSLELGDSALYFCASSVAVDLSYEQYFGPGTRLTVT.